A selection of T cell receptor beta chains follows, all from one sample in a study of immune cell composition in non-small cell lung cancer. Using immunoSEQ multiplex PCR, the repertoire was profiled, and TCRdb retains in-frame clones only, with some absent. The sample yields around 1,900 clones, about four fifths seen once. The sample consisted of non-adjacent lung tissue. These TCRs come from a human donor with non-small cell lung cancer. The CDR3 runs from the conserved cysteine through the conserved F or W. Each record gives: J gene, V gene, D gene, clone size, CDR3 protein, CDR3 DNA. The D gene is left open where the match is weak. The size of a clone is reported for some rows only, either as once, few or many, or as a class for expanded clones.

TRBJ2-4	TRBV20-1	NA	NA	CSAVTPIQYF	TGCAGTGCCGTAACTCCCATTCAGTACTTC
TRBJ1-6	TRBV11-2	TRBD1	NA	CASSVRWDRLNSPLHF	TGTGCCAGCAGCGTCAGGTGGGACAGGCTGAATTCACCCCTCCACTTT
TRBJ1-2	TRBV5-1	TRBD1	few	CASGPGTVTYGYTF	TGCGCCAGCGGCCCTGGGACAGTGACCTATGGCTACACCTTC
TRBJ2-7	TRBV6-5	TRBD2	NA	CASSPRGTSRYEQYF	TGTGCCAGCAGCCCTAGGGGGACTAGTCGGTACGAGCAGTACTTC
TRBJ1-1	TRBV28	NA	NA	CASSWGVQGARNTEAFF	TGTGCCAGCAGTTGGGGTGTACAGGGCGCTAGGAACACTGAAGCTTTCTTT
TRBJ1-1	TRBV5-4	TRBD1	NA	CASSYTGVIDTEAFF	TGTGCCAGCAGCTACACAGGGGTTATAGACACTGAAGCTTTCTTT
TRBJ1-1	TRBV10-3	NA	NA	CASRPGGWDTEAFF	TGTGCCTCCCGGCCGGGGGGCTGGGACACTGAAGCTTTCTTT
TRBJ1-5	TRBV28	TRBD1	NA	CASRPGQGSNQPQHF	TGTGCCAGCAGACCGGGACAGGGAAGCAATCAGCCCCAGCATTTT
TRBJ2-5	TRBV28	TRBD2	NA	CASSPWVRSGSRETQYF	TGTGCCAGCAGTCCTTGGGTGCGGAGCGGGAGCCGCGAGACCCAGTACTTC
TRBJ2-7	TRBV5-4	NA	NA	CASSYRAVSSYEQYF	TGTGCCAGCAGTTATCGAGCGGTTAGCTCCTACGAGCAGTACTTC
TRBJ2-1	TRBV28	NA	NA	CASSAIVRNEQFF	TGTGCCAGCAGTGCCATAGTGAGGAATGAGCAGTTCTTC
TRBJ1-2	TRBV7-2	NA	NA	CASSLVGGGGGYTF	TGTGCCAGCAGCTTAGTGGGAGGGGGAGGGGGCTACACCTTC
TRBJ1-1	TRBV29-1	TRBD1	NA	CSARKQGVGEAFF	TGCAGCGCCCGGAAACAGGGGGTAGGGGAAGCTTTCTTT
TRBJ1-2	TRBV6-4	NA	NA	CASSVGRGSYTF	TGTGCCAGCAGTGTCGGTCGGGGTAGCTACACCTTC
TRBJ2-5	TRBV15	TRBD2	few	CATRGGREETQYF	TGTGCCACCAGGGGCGGGAGAGAAGAGACCCAGTACTTC
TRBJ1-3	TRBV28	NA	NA	CASTLTDNSGNTIYF	TGTGCCAGCACCCTTACGGACAACTCTGGAAACACCATATATTTT
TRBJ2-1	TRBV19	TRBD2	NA	CASSVRAGTYNEQFF	TGTGCCAGTAGTGTTCGAGCGGGAACCTACAATGAGCAGTTCTTC
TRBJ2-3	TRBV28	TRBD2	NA	CASSPGLAADTQYF	TGTGCCAGCAGCCCGGGACTAGCGGCAGATACGCAGTATTTT
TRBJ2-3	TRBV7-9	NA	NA	CASSSSTGNPTDTQYF	TGTGCCAGCAGCTCGTCAACAGGGAACCCCACAGATACGCAGTATTTT
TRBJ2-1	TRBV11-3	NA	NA	CASSLGGRNAMEQFF	TGTGCCAGCAGCTTAGGTGGTAGAAATGCCATGGAGCAGTTCTTC
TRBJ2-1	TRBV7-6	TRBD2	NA	CASRGLAQDNEQFF	TGTGCCAGCAGGGGACTAGCGCAAGACAATGAGCAGTTCTTC
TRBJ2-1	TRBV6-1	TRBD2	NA	CASSATSVGGNEQFF	TGTGCCAGCAGCGCGACTAGCGTCGGGGGCAATGAGCAGTTCTTC
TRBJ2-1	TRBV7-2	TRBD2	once	CASSLGGTSINNEQFF	TGTGCCAGCAGCTTAGGTGGGACTAGTATAAACAATGAGCAGTTCTTC
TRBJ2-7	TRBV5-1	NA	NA	CASSLGTGLNEQYF	TGCGCCAGCTCCCTGGGAACAGGGTTGAACGAGCAGTACTTC
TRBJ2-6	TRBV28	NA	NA	CASWTGGPSGANVLTF	TGTGCCAGCTGGACGGGGGGCCCCTCTGGGGCCAACGTCCTGACTTTC
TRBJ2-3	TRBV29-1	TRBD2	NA	CSGGRRSGSLSDTQYF	TGCAGCGGAGGGCGCCGGAGCGGGAGTTTATCCGATACGCAGTATTTT
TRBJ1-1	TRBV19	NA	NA	CASSFSGTEAFF	TGTGCCAGTAGTTTTTCGGGGACTGAAGCTTTCTTT
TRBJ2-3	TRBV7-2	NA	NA	CASSQGVADTQYF	TGTGCCAGCAGCCAGGGTGTGGCAGATACGCAGTATTTT
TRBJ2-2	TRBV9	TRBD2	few	CASSVAGRYTGELFF	TGTGCCAGCAGCGTAGCCGGGAGGTACACCGGGGAGCTGTTTTTT
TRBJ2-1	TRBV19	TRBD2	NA	CASSIMASGSDEQFF	TGTGCCAGTAGTATAATGGCTAGCGGGAGCGATGAGCAGTTCTTC
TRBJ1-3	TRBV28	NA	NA	CASKQAGNTIYF	TGTGCCAGCAAACAGGCCGGAAACACCATATATTTT
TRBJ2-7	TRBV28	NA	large	CASSLLAESYEQYF	TGTGCCAGCAGTTTATTAGCCGAATCCTACGAGCAGTACTTC
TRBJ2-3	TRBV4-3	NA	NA	CASSQDLSSRSTDTQYF	TGCGCCAGCAGCCAAGATCTATCGTCCAGGAGCACAGATACGCAGTATTTT
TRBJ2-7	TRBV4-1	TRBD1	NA	CASSQTGGLPEQYF	TGCGCCAGCAGCCAGACAGGGGGTCTACCCGAGCAGTACTTC
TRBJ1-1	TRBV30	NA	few	CAWSAPAALNTEAFF	TGTGCCTGGAGTGCCCCGGCGGCTCTGAACACTGAAGCTTTCTTT
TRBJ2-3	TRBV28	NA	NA	CASSLGGLSTDTQYF	TGTGCCAGCAGTTTGGGGGGGCTTTCCACAGATACGCAGTATTTT
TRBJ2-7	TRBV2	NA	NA	CASSDWTGSYEQYF	TGTGCCAGCAGTGATTGGACTGGGTCCTACGAGCAGTACTTC
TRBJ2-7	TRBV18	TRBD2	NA	CASSPAGGSSYEQYF	TGTGCCAGCTCACCCGCTGGCGGGAGCTCCTACGAGCAGTACTTC
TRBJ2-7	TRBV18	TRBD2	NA	CASSRGTSVYYEQYF	TGTGCCAGCTCACGCGGGACTAGCGTCTACTACGAGCAGTACTTC